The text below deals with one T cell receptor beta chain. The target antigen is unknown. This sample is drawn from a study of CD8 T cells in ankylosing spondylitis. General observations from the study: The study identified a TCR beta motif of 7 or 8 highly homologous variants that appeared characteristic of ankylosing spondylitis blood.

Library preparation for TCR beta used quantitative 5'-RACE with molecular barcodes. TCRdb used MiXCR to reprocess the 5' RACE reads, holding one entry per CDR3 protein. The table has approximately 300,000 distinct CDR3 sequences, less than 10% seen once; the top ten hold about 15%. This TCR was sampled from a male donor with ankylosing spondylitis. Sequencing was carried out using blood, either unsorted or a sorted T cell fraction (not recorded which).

Here the CDR3 DNA reads TGTGCCAGCAGCGCCCAATCCTTAGCGGGGAATGAGCAGTACTTC. Translating it yields CASSAQSLAGNEQYF. The chain recombines TRBV9 with TRBJ2-7; 8 nucleotides align to TRBD2. Germline assignment: CDR1 SGDLS and CDR2 YYNGEE. The CDR3 is 15 residues long. V trimming: 3 bases; J trimming: 7 bases; junction bases outside the gene matches: 12.